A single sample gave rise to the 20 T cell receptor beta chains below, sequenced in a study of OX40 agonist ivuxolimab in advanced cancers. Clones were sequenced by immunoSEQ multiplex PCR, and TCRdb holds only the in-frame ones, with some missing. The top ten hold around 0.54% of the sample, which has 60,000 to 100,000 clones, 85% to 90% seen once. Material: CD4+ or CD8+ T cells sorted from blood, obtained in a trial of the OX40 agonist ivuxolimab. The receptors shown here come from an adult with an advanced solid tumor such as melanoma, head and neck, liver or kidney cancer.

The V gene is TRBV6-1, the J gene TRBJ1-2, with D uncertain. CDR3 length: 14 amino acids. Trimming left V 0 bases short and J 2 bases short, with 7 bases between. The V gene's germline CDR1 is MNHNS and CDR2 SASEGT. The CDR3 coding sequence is TGTGCCAGCAGTGAAGCGGCAGGAAACTATGGCTACACCTTC. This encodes CASSEAAGNYGYTF.

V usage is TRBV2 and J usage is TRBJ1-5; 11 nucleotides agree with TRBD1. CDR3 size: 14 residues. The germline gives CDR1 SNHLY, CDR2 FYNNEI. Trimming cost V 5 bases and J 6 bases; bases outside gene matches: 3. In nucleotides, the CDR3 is TGTGCCAGCAGTCGGACAGGGGGCACTCAGCCCCAGCATTTT. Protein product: CASSRTGGTQPQHF. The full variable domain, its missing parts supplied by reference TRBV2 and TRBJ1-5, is EPEVTQTPSHQVTQMGQEVILRCVPISNHLYFYWYRQILGQKVEFLVSFYNNEISEKSEIFDDQFSVERPDGSNFTLKIRSTKLEDSAMYFCASSRTGGTQPQHFGDGTRLSIL.

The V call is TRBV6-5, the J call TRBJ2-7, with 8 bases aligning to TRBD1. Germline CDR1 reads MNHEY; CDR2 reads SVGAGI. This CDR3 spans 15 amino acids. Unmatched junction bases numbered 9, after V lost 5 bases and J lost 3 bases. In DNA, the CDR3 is TGTGCCAGCAGTCCGAGACAGGGGAAGTTCTACGAGCAGTACTTC. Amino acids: CASSPRQGKFYEQYF.

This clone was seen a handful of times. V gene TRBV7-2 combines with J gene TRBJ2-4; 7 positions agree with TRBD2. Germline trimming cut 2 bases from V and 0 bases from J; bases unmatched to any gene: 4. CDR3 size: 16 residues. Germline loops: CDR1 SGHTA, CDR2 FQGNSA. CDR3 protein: CASSLSGVLAKNIQYF. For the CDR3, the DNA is TGTGCCAGCAGCTTAAGCGGGGTCCTAGCCAAAAACATTCAGTACTTC. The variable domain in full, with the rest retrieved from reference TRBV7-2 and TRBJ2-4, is GAGVSQSPSNKVTEKGKDVELRCDPISGHTALYWYRQSLGQGLEFLIYFQGNSAPDKSGLPSDRFSAERTGGSVSTLTIQRTQQEDSAVYLCASSLSGVLAKNIQYFGAGTRLSVL.

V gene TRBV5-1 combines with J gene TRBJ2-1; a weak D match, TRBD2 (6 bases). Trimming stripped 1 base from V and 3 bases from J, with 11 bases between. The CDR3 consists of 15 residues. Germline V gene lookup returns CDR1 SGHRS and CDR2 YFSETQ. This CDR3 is CASSLSEGGYNEQFF. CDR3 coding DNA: TGCGCCAGCAGCTTGTCGGAGGGAGGCTACAATGAGCAGTTCTTC.

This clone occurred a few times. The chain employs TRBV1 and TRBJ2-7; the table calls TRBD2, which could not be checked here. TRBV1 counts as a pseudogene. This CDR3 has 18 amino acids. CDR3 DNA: TGCACCAGCACCCCATTAGGGACTAGCGGGGGGGAACCCTACGAGCAGTACTTC. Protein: CTSTPLGTSGGEPYEQYF.

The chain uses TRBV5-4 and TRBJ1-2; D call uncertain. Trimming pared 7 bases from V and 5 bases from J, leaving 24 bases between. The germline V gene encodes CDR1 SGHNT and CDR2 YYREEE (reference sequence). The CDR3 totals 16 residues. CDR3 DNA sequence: TGTGCCAGCCCAAAAAGAGGCAGGCCCTCTGAATATGGCTACACCTTC. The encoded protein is CASPKRGRPSEYGYTF.

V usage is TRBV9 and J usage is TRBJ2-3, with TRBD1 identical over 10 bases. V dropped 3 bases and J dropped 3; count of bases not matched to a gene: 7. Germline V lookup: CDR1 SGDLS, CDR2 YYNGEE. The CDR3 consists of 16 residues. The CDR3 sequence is CASSGGTGAGTDTQYF. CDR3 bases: TGTGCCAGCAGCGGGGGGACAGGGGCGGGTACAGATACGCAGTATTTT.

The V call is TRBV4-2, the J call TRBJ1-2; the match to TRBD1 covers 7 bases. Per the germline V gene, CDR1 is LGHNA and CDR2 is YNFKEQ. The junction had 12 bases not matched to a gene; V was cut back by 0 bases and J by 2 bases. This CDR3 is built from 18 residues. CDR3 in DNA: TGTGCCAGCAGCCAAGAGTACTCGACAGGGCTTATCAACTATGGCTACACCTTC. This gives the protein CASSQEYSTGLINYGYTF.

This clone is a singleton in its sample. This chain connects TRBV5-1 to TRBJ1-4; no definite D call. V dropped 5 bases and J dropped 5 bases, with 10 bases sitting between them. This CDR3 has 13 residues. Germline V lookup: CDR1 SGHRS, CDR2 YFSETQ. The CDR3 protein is CASRFSANEKLFF. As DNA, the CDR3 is TGCGCCAGCAGGTTCTCTGCGAATGAAAAACTGTTTTTT.

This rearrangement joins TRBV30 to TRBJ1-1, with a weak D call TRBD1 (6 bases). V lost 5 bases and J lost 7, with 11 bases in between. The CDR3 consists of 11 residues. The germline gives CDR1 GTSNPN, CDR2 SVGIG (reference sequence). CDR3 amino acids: CAWGTGREAFF. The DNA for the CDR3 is TGTGCCTGGGGAACAGGGCGTGAAGCTTTCTTT.

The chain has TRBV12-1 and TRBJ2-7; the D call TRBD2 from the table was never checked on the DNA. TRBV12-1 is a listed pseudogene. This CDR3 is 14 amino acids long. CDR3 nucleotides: TGTGCCAGCAGCTTTAGCGGGCCAACCTACGAGCAGTACTTC. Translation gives CASSFSGPTYEQYF.

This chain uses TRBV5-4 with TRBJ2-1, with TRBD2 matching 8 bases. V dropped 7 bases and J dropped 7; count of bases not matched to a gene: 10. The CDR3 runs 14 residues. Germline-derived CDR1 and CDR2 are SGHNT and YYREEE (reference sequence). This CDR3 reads CASLRSGSLNEQFF. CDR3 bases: TGTGCCAGCCTCCGAAGCGGGAGTTTAAATGAGCAGTTCTTC. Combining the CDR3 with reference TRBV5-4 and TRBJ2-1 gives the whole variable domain ETGVTQSPTHLIKTRGQQVTLRCSSQSGHNTVSWYQQALGQGPQFIFQYYREEENGRGNFPPRFSGLQFPNYSSELNVNALELDDSALYLCASLRSGSLNEQFFGPGTRLTVL.

The CDR3: CASSLRGLGETQYF. The CDR3 DNA reads TGTGCCAGCAGCCTACGCGGGTTGGGGGAGACCCAGTACTTC. This chain links TRBV6-5 with TRBJ2-5; weak D call: TRBD2 (5 bases). V was pared by 6 bases and J by 5 bases, with 16 bases between. CDR3 length: 14 amino acids. Germline-derived CDR1 and CDR2 are MNHEY and SVGAGI.

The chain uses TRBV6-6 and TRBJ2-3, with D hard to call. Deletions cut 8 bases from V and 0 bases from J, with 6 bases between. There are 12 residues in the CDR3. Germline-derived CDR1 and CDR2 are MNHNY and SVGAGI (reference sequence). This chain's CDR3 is CASGFSTDTQYF. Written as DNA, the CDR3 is TGTGCCAGCGGATTCAGCACAGATACGCAGTATTTT.

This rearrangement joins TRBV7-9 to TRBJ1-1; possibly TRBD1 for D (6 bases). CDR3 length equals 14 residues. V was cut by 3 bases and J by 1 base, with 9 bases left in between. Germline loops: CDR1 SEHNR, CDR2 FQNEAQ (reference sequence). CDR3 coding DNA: TGTGCCAGCAGCTTCGGACAGAGGAACACTGAAGCTTTCTTT. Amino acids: CASSFGQRNTEAFF.

DNA of the CDR3: TGTGCCTGGTATCAGACCGGGACAGGGGGTAGAGCTTTCTTT. This sequence encodes CAWYQTGTGGRAFF. The chain links TRBV30 to TRBJ1-1; 11 bases line up with TRBD1. The CDR3 runs to 14 residues. Germline V gene sequence: CDR1 GTSNPN, CDR2 SVGIG (reference sequence). J gave up 10 bases and V 5 bases, and 12 bases lay outside the gene matches.

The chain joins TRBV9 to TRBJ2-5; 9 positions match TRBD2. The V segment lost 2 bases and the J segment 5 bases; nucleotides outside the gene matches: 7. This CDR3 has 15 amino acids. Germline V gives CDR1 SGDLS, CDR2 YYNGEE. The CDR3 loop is CASSVTGLAAETQYF. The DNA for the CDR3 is TGTGCCAGCAGCGTGACGGGACTAGCTGCTGAGACCCAGTACTTC. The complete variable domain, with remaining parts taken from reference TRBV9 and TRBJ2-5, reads DSGVTQTPKHLITATGQRVTLRCSPRSGDLSVYWYQQSLDQGLQFLIQYYNGEERAKGNILERFSAQQFPDLHSELNLSSLELGDSALYFCASSVTGLAAETQYFGPGTRLLVL.

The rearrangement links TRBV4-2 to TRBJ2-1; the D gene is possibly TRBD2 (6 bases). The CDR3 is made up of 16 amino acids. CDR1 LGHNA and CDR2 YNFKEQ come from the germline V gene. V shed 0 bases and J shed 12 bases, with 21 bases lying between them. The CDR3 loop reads CASSQDGTSSGYGQFF. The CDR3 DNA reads TGTGCCAGCAGCCAAGATGGAACTAGCTCCGGGTATGGGCAGTTCTTC.

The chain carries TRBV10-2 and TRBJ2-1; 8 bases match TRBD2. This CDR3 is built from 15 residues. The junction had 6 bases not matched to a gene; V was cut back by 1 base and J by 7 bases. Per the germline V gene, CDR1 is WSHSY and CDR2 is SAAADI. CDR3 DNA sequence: TGCGCCAGCAGTGAGTGGAGCGGGAGCGGGAATGAGCAGTTCTTC. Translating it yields CASSEWSGSGNEQFF.